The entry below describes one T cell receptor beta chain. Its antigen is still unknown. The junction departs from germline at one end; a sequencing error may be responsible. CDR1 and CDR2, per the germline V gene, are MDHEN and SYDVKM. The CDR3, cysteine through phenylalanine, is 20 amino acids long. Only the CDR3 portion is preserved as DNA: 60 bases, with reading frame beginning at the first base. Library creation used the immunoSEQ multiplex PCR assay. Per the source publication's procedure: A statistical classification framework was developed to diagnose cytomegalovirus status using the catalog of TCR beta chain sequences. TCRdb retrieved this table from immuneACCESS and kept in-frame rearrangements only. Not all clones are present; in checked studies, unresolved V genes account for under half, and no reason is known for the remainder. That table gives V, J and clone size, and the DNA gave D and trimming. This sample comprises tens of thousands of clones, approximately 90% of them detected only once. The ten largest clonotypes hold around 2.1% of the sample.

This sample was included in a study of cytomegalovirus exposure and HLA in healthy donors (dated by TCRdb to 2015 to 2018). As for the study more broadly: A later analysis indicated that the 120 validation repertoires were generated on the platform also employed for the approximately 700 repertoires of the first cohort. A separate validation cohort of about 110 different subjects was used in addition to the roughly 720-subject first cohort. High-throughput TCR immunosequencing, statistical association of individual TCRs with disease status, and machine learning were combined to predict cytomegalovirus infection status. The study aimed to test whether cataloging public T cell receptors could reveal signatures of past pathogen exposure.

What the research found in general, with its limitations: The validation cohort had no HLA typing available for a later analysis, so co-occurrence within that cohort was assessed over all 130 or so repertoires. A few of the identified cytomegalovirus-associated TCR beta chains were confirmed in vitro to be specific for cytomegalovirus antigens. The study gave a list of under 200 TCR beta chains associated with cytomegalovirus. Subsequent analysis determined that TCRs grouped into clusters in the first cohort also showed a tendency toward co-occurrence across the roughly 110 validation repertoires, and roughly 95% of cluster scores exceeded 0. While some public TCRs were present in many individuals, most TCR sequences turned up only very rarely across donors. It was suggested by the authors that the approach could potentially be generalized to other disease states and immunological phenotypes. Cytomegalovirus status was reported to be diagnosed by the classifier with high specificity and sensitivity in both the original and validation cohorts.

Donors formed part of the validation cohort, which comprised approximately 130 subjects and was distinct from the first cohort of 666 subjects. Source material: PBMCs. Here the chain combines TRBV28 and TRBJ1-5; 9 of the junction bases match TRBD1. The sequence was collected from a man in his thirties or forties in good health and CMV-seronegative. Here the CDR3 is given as CVSSSRRGDRVRVSNQPQHF. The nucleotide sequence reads TGTGTCAGCAGTTCCCGAAGGGGGGACAGGGTGAGAGTAAGCAATCAGCCCCAGCATTTT.